The entry below describes one T cell receptor beta chain. Antigen specificity is unknown. Clones were read by immunoSEQ multiplex PCR, and TCRdb kept only the in-frame ones, dropping some. The sample has about 140,000 clones, roughly 93% seen once. Recipients boosted at about 4 weeks or about 12 weeks are pooled. The data derive from a study of T cell responses to AZD1222 COVID-19 vaccine. Trimming took off 5 bases at V and 2 bases at J, with 9 bases between the two ends. CDR1 is SGHAT and CDR2 is FQNNGV in the germline V gene. The CDR3 is 13 residues long. The study, taken as a whole, reports: Spike-wide coverage was observed for vaccine-associated CD4 TCRs, with dominant responses at 160-218 and 743-854.

The material sequenced was peripheral blood, taken 28 days after the second AZD1222 dose. The TCR comes from an adult who received the AZD1222 COVID-19 vaccine. V usage is TRBV11-2 and J usage is TRBJ2-5; D is ambiguous. As DNA, the CDR3 is TGTGCCAGCAGCCGAGGTAATCAAGAGACCCAGTACTTC. Amino acid sequence: CASSRGNQETQYF. The full variable domain, its missing parts supplied by reference TRBV11-2 and TRBJ2-5, is EAGVAQSPRYKIIEKRQSVAFWCNPISGHATLYWYQQILGQGPKLLIQFQNNGVVDDSQLPKDRFSAERLKGVDSTLKIQPAKLEDSAVYLCASSRGNQETQYFGPGTRLLVL.